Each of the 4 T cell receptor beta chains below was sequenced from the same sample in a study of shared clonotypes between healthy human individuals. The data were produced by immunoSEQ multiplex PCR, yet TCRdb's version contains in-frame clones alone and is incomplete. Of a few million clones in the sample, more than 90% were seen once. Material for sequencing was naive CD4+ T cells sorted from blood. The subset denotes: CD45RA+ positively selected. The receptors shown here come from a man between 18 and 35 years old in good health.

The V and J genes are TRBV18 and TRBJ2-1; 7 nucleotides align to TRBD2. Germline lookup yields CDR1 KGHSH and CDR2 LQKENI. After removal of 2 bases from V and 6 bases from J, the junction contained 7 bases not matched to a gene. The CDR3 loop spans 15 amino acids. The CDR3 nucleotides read TGTGCCAGCTCACCAAGGGACTACCCCAGCAATGAGCAGTTCTTC. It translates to CASSPRDYPSNEQFF.

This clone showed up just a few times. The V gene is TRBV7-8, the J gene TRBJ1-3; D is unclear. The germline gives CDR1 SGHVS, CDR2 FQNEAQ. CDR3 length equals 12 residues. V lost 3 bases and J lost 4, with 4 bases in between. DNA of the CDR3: TGTGCCAGCAGCTTTTCCGGAAACACCATATATTTT. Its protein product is CASSFSGNTIYF. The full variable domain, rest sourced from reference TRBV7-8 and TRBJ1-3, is GAGVSQSPRYKVAKRGQDVALRCDPISGHVSLFWYQQALGQGPEFLTYFQNEAQLDKSGLPSDRFFAERPEGSVSTLKIQRTQQEDSAVYLCASSFSGNTIYFGEGSWLTVV.

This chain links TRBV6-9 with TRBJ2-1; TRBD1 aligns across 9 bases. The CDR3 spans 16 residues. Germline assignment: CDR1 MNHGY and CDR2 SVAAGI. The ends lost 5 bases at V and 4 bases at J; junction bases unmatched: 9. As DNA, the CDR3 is TGTGCCAGCAGTCTCCTCGACAGGGGGTCATACAATGAGCAGTTCTTC. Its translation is CASSLLDRGSYNEQFF.

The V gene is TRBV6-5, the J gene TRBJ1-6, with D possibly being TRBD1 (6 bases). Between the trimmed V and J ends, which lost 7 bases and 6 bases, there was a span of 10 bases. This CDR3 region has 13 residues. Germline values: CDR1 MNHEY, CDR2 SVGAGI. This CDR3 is CASKDRSNSPLHF. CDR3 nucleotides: TGTGCCAGCAAGGACAGAAGTAATTCACCCCTCCACTTT.